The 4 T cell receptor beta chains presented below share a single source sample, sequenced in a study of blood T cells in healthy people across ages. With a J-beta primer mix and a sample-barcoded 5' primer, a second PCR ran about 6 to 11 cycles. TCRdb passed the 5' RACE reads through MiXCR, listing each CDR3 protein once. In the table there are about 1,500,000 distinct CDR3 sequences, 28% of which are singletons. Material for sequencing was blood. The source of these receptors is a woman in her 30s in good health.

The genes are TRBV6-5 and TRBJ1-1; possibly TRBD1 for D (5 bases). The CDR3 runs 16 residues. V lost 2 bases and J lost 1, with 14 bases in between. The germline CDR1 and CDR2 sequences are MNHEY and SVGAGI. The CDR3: CASSYGSRGTNTEAFF. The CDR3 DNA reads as TGTGCCAGCAGTTACGGTTCGAGGGGCACGAACACTGAAGCTTTCTTT.

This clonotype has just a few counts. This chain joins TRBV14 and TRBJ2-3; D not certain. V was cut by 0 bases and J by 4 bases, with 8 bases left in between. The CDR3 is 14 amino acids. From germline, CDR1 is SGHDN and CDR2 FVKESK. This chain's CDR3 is CASSQDWNADTQYF. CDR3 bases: TGTGCCAGCAGCCAAGACTGGAATGCAGATACGCAGTATTTT.

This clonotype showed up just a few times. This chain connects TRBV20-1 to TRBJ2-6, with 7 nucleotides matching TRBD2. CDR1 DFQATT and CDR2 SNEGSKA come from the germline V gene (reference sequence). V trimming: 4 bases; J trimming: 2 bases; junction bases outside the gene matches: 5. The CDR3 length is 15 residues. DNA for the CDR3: TGCAGTGCTAACGGACTAGTTGCTGGGGCCAACGTCCTGACTTTC. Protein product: CSANGLVAGANVLTF.

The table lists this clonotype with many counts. The CDR3 is CATRQQGAGEQYF. The DNA of the CDR3 is TGTGCCACCAGACAGCAGGGGGCGGGGGAGCAGTACTTC. The V and J genes are TRBV10-3 and TRBJ2-7; 8 nucleotides match TRBD1. Germline-derived CDR1 and CDR2 are ENHRY and SYGVKD. J lost 7 bases, V lost 10 bases, and 12 bases had no gene match. This CDR3 contains 13 residues.